The rows below give T cell receptor beta chains drawn from one sample of a study of blood T cell repertoires in COVID-19. TCRdb's copy holds only in-frame clones and misses some; the assay was immunoSEQ multiplex PCR. In the table there are around 430,000 clones, more than 75% of which are singletons. Sequencing used PBMCs or T cells enriched from blood (not recorded which). The receptor source for this set is a woman between 50 and 59 years old who had recovered from COVID-19. Each CDR3 is given with its conserved first and last residue. D genes are given only for firm matches. Clone size, where shown, is once, few, many, or a class for clones that have expanded.

>TRBV6-1|TRBJ1-1|.|few
CASSPTGMNTEAFF
TGTGCCAGCAGTCCTACAGGGATGAACACTGAAGCTTTCTTT
>TRBV9|TRBJ2-7|TRBD1|.
CASSVEPGQGSEQYF
TGTGCCAGCAGCGTAGAGCCCGGACAGGGCTCCGAGCAGTACTTC
>TRBV6-5|TRBJ1-1|.|.
CASSTVAGNTEAFF
TGTGCCAGCAGTACCGTTGCAGGGAACACTGAAGCTTTCTTT
>TRBV25-1|TRBJ1-6|.|.
CASSAPGSSPLHF
TGTGCCAGCAGTGCCCCCGGGAGTTCACCCCTCCACTTT
>TRBV19|TRBJ2-7|TRBD1|few
CASSSRQGAYEQYF
TGTGCCAGTAGTTCTCGACAGGGGGCCTACGAGCAGTACTTC
>TRBV19|TRBJ2-7|.|.
CASSNELFYEQYF
TGTGCCAGTAGTAACGAGCTATTCTACGAGCAGTACTTC
>TRBV5-4|TRBJ1-2|TRBD1|.
CASSLARDRVYGYTF
TGTGCCAGCAGCTTGGCGCGGGACAGGGTATATGGCTACACCTTC
>TRBV9|TRBJ2-5|.|.
CASSARGSQETQYF
TGTGCCAGCAGCGCGAGAGGATCCCAAGAGACCCAGTACTTC
>TRBV28|TRBJ2-3|.|.
CASSFGDSTQYF
TGTGCCAGCAGTTTTGGTGACAGTACGCAGTATTTT
>TRBV5-1|TRBJ2-3|TRBD2|.
CASSASSGGADTDTQYF
TGCGCCAGCAGCGCCTCTAGCGGGGGGGCCGACACAGATACGCAGTATTTT
>TRBV3-1/TRBV3-2|TRBJ1-3|.|.
CASSQAGGPGNTIYF
TGTGCCAGCAGCCAAGCAGGAGGGCCTGGAAACACCATATATTTT
>TRBV10-3|TRBJ2-7|.|.
CAISEATGGLPYEQYF
TGTGCCATCAGTGAGGCGACAGGTGGGTTGCCCTACGAGCAGTACTTC
>TRBV28|TRBJ1-5|TRBD1|.
CASSLADRGYQPQHF
TGTGCCAGCAGTTTAGCCGACAGGGGTTATCAGCCCCAGCATTTT
>TRBV18|TRBJ1-2|.|once
CASSPSGEWYVGYTF
TGTGCCAGCTCACCCTCAGGGGAGTGGTATGTGGGCTACACCTTC
>TRBV7-9|TRBJ1-1|.|.
CASSLLATEAFF
TGTGCCAGCAGCTTATTAGCAACTGAAGCTTTCTTT
>TRBV6-1|TRBJ1-2|.|.
CASSETEPYGYTF
TGTGCCAGCAGTGAAACAGAGCCTTATGGCTACACCTTC
>TRBV2|TRBJ2-3|.|.
CASEREWTDTQYF
TGTGCCAGCGAGAGGGAGTGGACAGATACGCAGTATTTT
>TRBV28|TRBJ2-7|.|few
CASSKTYEQYF
TGTGCCAGCAGCAAGACTTACGAGCAGTACTTC
>TRBV29-1|TRBJ1-2|.|.
CSAPAGLYGYTF
TGCAGCGCCCCAGCAGGACTCTATGGCTACACCTTC
>TRBV7-6|TRBJ1-3|.|.
CASSPRSSGNTIYF
TGTGCCAGCAGCCCGAGGAGTTCTGGAAACACCATATATTTT
>TRBV9|TRBJ1-2|TRBD1|.
CASSVPTGQVDGYTF
TGTGCCAGCAGCGTGCCAACGGGACAGGTGGATGGCTACACCTTC
>TRBV28|TRBJ2-7|TRBD1|.
CASRFTGGINEQYF
TGTGCCAGCAGATTTACAGGGGGCATTAACGAGCAGTACTTC
>TRBV3-1/TRBV3-2|TRBJ1-1|.|.
CASSQVYSGPGSAAFF
TGTGCCAGCAGCCAAGTTTATTCTGGCCCAGGGTCCGCAGCTTTCTTT
>TRBV19|TRBJ1-1|TRBD1|few
CASIRGTGPKNTEAFF
TGTGCCAGTATCAGGGGGACAGGTCCTAAAAACACTGAAGCTTTCTTT
>TRBV18|TRBJ2-2|.|once
CASSPRSGELFF
TGTGCCAGCTCACCTCGTTCCGGGGAGCTGTTTTTT
>TRBV29-1|TRBJ1-2|.|.
CSVPITRRQLNYGYTF
TGCAGCGTCCCGATTACCCGGCGACAGCTAAACTATGGCTACACCTTC
>TRBV5-4|TRBJ2-5|TRBD2|few
CASSSRGGIQETQYF
TGTGCCAGCAGCTCCCGCGGGGGGATCCAAGAGACCCAGTACTTC
>TRBV7-2|TRBJ1-1|.|.
CASSLSTGMNTEAFF
TGTGCCAGCAGCTTATCCACAGGCATGAACACTGAAGCTTTCTTT
>TRBV6-6|TRBJ1-4|TRBD1|few
CASSSTGGALEKLFF
TGTGCCAGCAGTTCGACAGGGGGCGCATTAGAAAAACTGTTTTTT
>TRBV2|TRBJ1-1|.|.
CASSERMNTEAFF
TGTGCCAGCAGTGAGAGGATGAACACTGAAGCTTTCTTT
>TRBV7-9|TRBJ1-4|.|few
CASSPPILGSSTNEKLFF
TGTGCCAGCAGCCCCCCTATACTGGGGAGTTCAACTAATGAAAAACTGTTTTTT
>TRBV18|TRBJ1-2|.|.
CASSPAVGPSNYGYTF
TGTGCCAGCTCACCAGCTGTGGGGCCTTCTAACTATGGCTACACCTTC
>TRBV4-3|TRBJ1-2|.|.
CASSPLDGSGYTF
TGCGCCAGCAGCCCTCTAGATGGAAGTGGCTACACCTTC
>TRBV11-2|TRBJ2-2|.|.
CASSFVENTGELFF
TGTGCCAGCAGCTTCGTAGAGAACACCGGGGAGCTGTTTTTT
>TRBV6-5|TRBJ1-2|.|.
CASSHQPDSVYGYTF
TGTGCCAGCAGCCACCAGCCAGACAGCGTCTATGGCTACACCTTC
>TRBV7-9|TRBJ2-2|TRBD2|.
CASSSVTSETGELFF
TGTGCCAGCAGCTCAGTGACTAGCGAGACCGGGGAGCTGTTTTTT
>TRBV2|TRBJ1-5|.|.
CASSGDTVNQPQHF
TGTGCCAGCAGTGGCGACACAGTAAATCAGCCCCAGCATTTT
>TRBV10-3|TRBJ2-7|TRBD2|.
CAIRLAGSSYEQYF
TGTGCCATCAGGTTAGCGGGGAGCTCCTACGAGCAGTACTTC
>TRBV7-9|TRBJ1-3|TRBD1|.
CASSSDRGLGNTIYF
TGTGCCAGCAGCTCGGACAGGGGGCTAGGAAACACCATATATTTT
>TRBV7-9|TRBJ2-2|.|.
CASIGVGSSAGELFF
TGTGCCAGCATCGGGGTGGGTAGTTCTGCCGGGGAGCTGTTTTTT
>TRBV7-8|TRBJ1-1|TRBD1|.
CASSSPGQGAKSFF
TGTGCCAGCAGCTCCCCGGGGCAGGGGGCGAAATCTTTCTTT
>TRBV5-4|TRBJ1-3|.|once
CASSLDSTGNTIYF
TGTGCCAGCAGCTTGGACAGTACTGGAAACACCATATATTTT
>TRBV19|TRBJ1-5|.|once
CASSIGSSNQPQHF
TGTGCCAGTAGTATCGGTAGTAGCAATCAGCCCCAGCATTTT
>TRBV5-1|TRBJ2-1|.|.
CASSLGDFPSSYNEQFF
TGCGCCAGCAGCTTAGGGGACTTCCCGAGCTCCTACAATGAGCAGTTCTTC
>TRBV2|TRBJ2-5|.|.
CASGAGQETQYF
TGTGCCAGCGGTGCAGGGCAAGAGACCCAGTACTTC
>TRBV7-2|TRBJ1-3|.|.
CASSPGQGRRNTIYF
TGTGCCAGCAGCCCGGGACAAGGAAGGCGAAACACCATATATTTT
>TRBV3-1/TRBV3-2|TRBJ1-1|.|.
CASSRFGGDTEAFF
TGTGCCAGCAGCCGATTTGGGGGGGACACTGAAGCTTTCTTT
>TRBV15|TRBJ1-1|.|.
CATSRGGWSDTNTEAFF
TGTGCCACCAGCAGAGGTGGTTGGTCCGACACGAACACTGAAGCTTTCTTT
>TRBV20-1|TRBJ2-1|.|once
CSASRGGRNNEQFF
TGCAGTGCTAGTAGGGGGGGGCGGAACAATGAGCAGTTCTTC
>TRBV7-2|TRBJ2-1|.|.
CASSLVQGTYNEQFF
TGTGCCAGCAGCTTAGTACAGGGTACCTACAATGAGCAGTTCTTC
>TRBV11-2|TRBJ1-2|TRBD1|.
CASSPGQGIGGYTF
TGTGCCAGCAGCCCGGGACAGGGAATAGGGGGCTACACCTTC
>TRBV2|TRBJ1-2|.|.
CASIPQGSHYGYTF
TGTGCCAGCATCCCGCAGGGGTCCCACTATGGCTACACCTTC
>TRBV7-2|TRBJ1-2|.|few
CASSHSGGVGYTF
TGTGCCAGCAGCCATAGCGGAGGCGTTGGCTACACCTTC
>TRBV18|TRBJ2-5|TRBD2|once
CASSEAGGAQTQYF
TGTGCCAGCTCAGAAGCGGGGGGGGCACAGACCCAGTACTTC
>TRBV6-5|TRBJ2-5|TRBD1|.
CASRDAHRGQETQYF
TGTGCCAGCAGGGACGCCCACAGGGGCCAAGAGACCCAGTACTTC